The 27 T cell receptor beta chains below all came from one sample that was sequenced in a study of T cell changes during pregnancy in multiple sclerosis. Sequencing was performed with immunoSEQ multiplex PCR; in TCRdb, only in-frame clones are kept and a portion is missing. Of about 13,000 clones listed, more than 70% are singletons. The sample in question was CD8+ T cells from peripheral blood mononuclear cells, obtained in the first trimester of pregnancy. These receptors came from a female donor with multiple sclerosis, enrolled in a pregnancy study.

V and J are TRBV4-1 and TRBJ1-2; no clear D. Germline CDR1 reads MGHRA; CDR2 reads YSYEKL. This CDR3 region has 14 residues. V gave up 0 bases and J gave up 6 bases, with 11 bases separating them. DNA of the CDR3: TGCGCCAGCAGCCAAGACCCCCGGTTGGATGGCTACACCTTC. As protein: CASSQDPRLDGYTF.

This clone was observed a few times. The chain employs TRBV6-4 and TRBJ2-1; 7 nucleotides align to TRBD1. The CDR3 runs 15 residues. The V gene end was trimmed by 3 bases and the J gene end by 5 bases; junction bases not matched to a gene: 7. Germline V gene data show CDR1 as MRHNA and CDR2 as SNTAGT. For the CDR3, the DNA is TGTGCCAGCAGTGAAGAGGGGGCAAATCACAATGAGCAGTTCTTC. This codes for CASSEEGANHNEQFF.

The chain uses TRBV4-2 and TRBJ1-5; 9 bases align to TRBD1. CDR1 is LGHNA, CDR2 YNFKEQ, per germline. V lost 0 bases, J lost 10 bases, and 7 bases stayed unmatched. The length of the CDR3 is 15 residues. In DNA form, the CDR3 reads TGTGCCAGCAGCCAAGATGGACAGGGGCTTCAACCCCAGCATTTT. This translates into CASSQDGQGLQPQHF.

The chain couples TRBV7-2 to TRBJ1-2; TRBD1 matches at 7 bases. J was trimmed by 0 bases and V by 4 bases; bases with no gene match: 5. The CDR3 extends over 15 amino acids. Germline CDR1 and CDR2: SGHTA and FQGNSA. The CDR3 region is CASSSDRVANYGYTF. CDR3 nucleotides: TGTGCCAGCAGCTCCGACAGGGTAGCTAACTATGGCTACACCTTC.

The chain joins TRBV29-1 to TRBJ2-7; D is uncertain. This CDR3 has 11 amino acids. Germline V lookup: CDR1 SQVTM, CDR2 ANQGSEA. Trimming stripped 0 bases from V and 5 bases from J, with 5 bases between. The CDR3 reads CSVEDRDEQYF. As DNA, the CDR3 is TGCAGCGTTGAAGATCGCGACGAGCAGTACTTC.

This clone was observed once. The chain employs TRBV14 and TRBJ2-3; TRBD2 matches at 14 bases. The CDR3 has 16 residues. V dropped 3 bases and J dropped 2; count of bases not matched to a gene: 1. CDR1 is SGHDN, CDR2 FVKESK, per germline. The DNA of the CDR3 is TGTGCCAGCAGCCAGGGACTAGCGGGGGACACAGATACGCAGTATTTT. It codes for CASSQGLAGDTDTQYF.

A single count supports this clone. The rearrangement uses TRBV9 and TRBJ2-7; 8 bases line up with TRBD1. This CDR3 spans 14 amino acids. Per the germline V gene, CDR1 is SGDLS and CDR2 is YYNGEE. The V gene end was trimmed by 4 bases and the J gene end by 3 bases; junction bases not matched to a gene: 6. The CDR3 bases are TGTGCCAGCAGCCCGGACAGGGAGGACTACGAGCAGTACTTC. Its protein product is CASSPDREDYEQYF. The variable domain in full, completed from reference TRBV9 and TRBJ2-7, reads DSGVTQTPKHLITATGQRVTLRCSPRSGDLSVYWYQQSLDQGLQFLIQYYNGEERAKGNILERFSAQQFPDLHSELNLSSLELGDSALYFCASSPDREDYEQYFGPGTRLTVT.

This sequence joins TRBV11-2 and TRBJ2-7; 11 positions agree with TRBD1. This CDR3 spans 17 amino acids. The germline CDR1 and CDR2 sequences are SGHAT and FQNNGV. Germline trimming cut 5 bases from V and 0 bases from J; bases unmatched to any gene: 9. CDR3 in amino acids: CASSPSRGTGGSYEQYF. CDR3 coding DNA: TGTGCCAGCAGCCCCAGTCGTGGGACAGGGGGCTCCTACGAGCAGTACTTC.

This rearrangement joins TRBV5-4 to TRBJ2-2, with TRBD1 matching over 7 bases. The germline gives CDR1 SGHNT, CDR2 YYREEE (reference sequence). With V trimmed by 3 bases and J by 5 bases, 4 bases remained unmatched. This CDR3 contains 14 residues. The CDR3 DNA reads TGTGCCAGCAGCTCGACAGGGTATACCGGGGAGCTGTTTTTT. Its translation is CASSSTGYTGELFF.

The V call is TRBV19, the J call TRBJ2-1; TRBD2 might be the D (5 bases). The CDR3 is made up of 14 amino acids. V was clipped by 3 bases and J by 6 bases, with 12 bases between them. Per germline, CDR1 LNHDA and CDR2 SQIVND (reference sequence). The CDR3 loop reads CASSISRRGNEQFF. The CDR3 bases are TGTGCCAGTAGTATTTCGCGACGGGGCAATGAGCAGTTCTTC.

The CDR3 loop is CASSYLAGGHVEQFF. The CDR3 nucleotides are TGTGCCAGTAGTTACCTAGCGGGGGGGCATGTTGAGCAGTTCTTC. This chain connects TRBV19 to TRBJ2-1; 12 bases agree with TRBD2. This CDR3 spans 15 amino acids. With 5 bases clipped from V and 9 bases from J, the junction kept 8 bases outside the gene matches. Germline values: CDR1 LNHDA, CDR2 SQIVND (reference sequence).

The chain is built from TRBV14 and TRBJ2-2; D gene unclear. The CDR3 runs to 15 residues. Germline V gives CDR1 SGHDN, CDR2 FVKESK. V was cut by 0 bases and J by 7 bases, with 12 bases left in between. For the CDR3, the DNA is TGTGCCAGCAGCCAAGACTACTACGTAGGCGGGGAGCTGTTTTTT. This sequence encodes CASSQDYYVGGELFF.

CDR3 nucleotides: TGTGCCAGTAGTCCCGGAGAAGGAACTGAAGCTTTCTTT. Protein sequence: CASSPGEGTEAFF. This rearrangement joins TRBV19 to TRBJ1-1; D remains ambiguous. CDR1 and CDR2 from the germline V gene are LNHDA and SQIVND (reference sequence). This CDR3 has 13 amino acids. Trimming shortened V by 5 bases and J by 5 bases, and 12 bases separated the two germline ends.

This chain uses TRBV27 with TRBJ2-7; possible D gene TRBD2, 6 bases. V shed 0 bases and J shed 4 bases, with 16 bases lying between them. This CDR3 is 16 amino acids long. Germline V lookup: CDR1 MNHEY, CDR2 SMNVEV (reference sequence). The CDR3 DNA reads as TGTGCCAGCAGTTTATCGGGCGGGGCTGACCTTTACGAGCAGTACTTC. Protein product: CASSLSGGADLYEQYF.

This clone appeared a few times. This rearrangement joins TRBV30 to TRBJ1-1; D is uncertain. This CDR3 contains 11 residues. Germline V gene lookup returns CDR1 GTSNPN and CDR2 SVGIG (reference sequence). V gave up 2 bases and J gave up 5 bases, with 6 bases separating them. This chain's CDR3 is CAWSWRTEAFF. The CDR3 nucleotides are TGTGCCTGGAGTTGGAGGACTGAAGCTTTCTTT.

The chain combines TRBV6-4 with TRBJ1-4, with 7 bases that match TRBD1. CDR1 is MRHNA, CDR2 SNTAGT, per germline. This CDR3 contains 17 residues. With V trimmed by 2 bases and J by 4 bases, 10 bases remained unmatched. The CDR3 sequence: CASSDPGQPEINEKLFF. The CDR3 nucleotides read TGTGCCAGCAGTGACCCGGGACAGCCCGAAATTAATGAAAAACTGTTTTTT.

J is TRBJ2-7 and V is TRBV27, with D hard to call. V lost 2 bases and J 3 bases, leaving 8 bases between the germline ends. The CDR3 spans 13 residues. CDR1 and CDR2 from the germline V gene are MNHEY and SMNVEV (reference sequence). Here the CDR3 reads CASSLTEDYEQYF. In DNA form, the CDR3 reads TGTGCCAGCAGTTTAACTGAAGACTACGAGCAGTACTTC.

The chain combines TRBV6-5 with TRBJ1-2; D is undetermined. Germline V gene sequence: CDR1 MNHEY, CDR2 SVGAGI. V was pared by 7 bases and J by 2 bases, with 8 bases between. The CDR3 sequence is 12 residues long. The CDR3 protein is CASTSLNYGYTF. The CDR3 DNA reads TGTGCCAGCACGAGTTTAAACTATGGCTACACCTTC.

This clone is a singleton in its sample. The V and J genes are TRBV29-1 and TRBJ1-2; 8 bases are a match to TRBD1. The germline V gene encodes CDR1 SQVTM and CDR2 ANQGSEA. This CDR3 region has 14 residues. V lost 5 bases and J lost 2; bases outside the gene matches: 7. CDR3 sequence (DNA): TGCAGCGTTCGAAGGACAGGGTGGAACTATGGCTACACCTTC. Translating gives CSVRRTGWNYGYTF.

V is TRBV4-1 and J is TRBJ2-7; possibly TRBD2 for D (6 bases). Trimming shortened V by 1 base and J by 3 bases, and 19 bases separated the two germline ends. Germline V gives CDR1 MGHRA, CDR2 YSYEKL. There are 17 residues in the CDR3. Here the CDR3 reads CASSQVRAAEGSYEQYF. As DNA, the CDR3 is TGCGCCAGCAGCCAAGTCCGTGCGGCGGAGGGTAGCTACGAGCAGTACTTC.

The chain uses TRBV5-1 and TRBJ1-4; 7 bases are a match to TRBD1. The CDR3 contains 17 residues. Trimming at V came to 6 bases and at J to 6 bases, leaving 17 bases not matched to a gene. Germline V gene sequence: CDR1 SGHRS, CDR2 YFSETQ. The CDR3 DNA sequence: TGCGCCAGCACCTACGGGACAGAACCAAGAAACCATGAAAAACTGTTTTTT. This encodes CASTYGTEPRNHEKLFF.

This clone came up once. V is TRBV19 and J is TRBJ1-2; 7 positions agree with TRBD1. This CDR3 has 14 amino acids. J gave up 3 bases and V 6 bases, and 7 bases lay outside the gene matches. Germline CDR1 LNHDA, CDR2 SQIVND (reference sequence). The CDR3 reads CASRDRFEDYGYTF. DNA of the CDR3: TGTGCCAGTAGGGACAGGTTCGAGGACTATGGCTACACCTTC.

The chain has TRBV9 and TRBJ2-7, with D maybe TRBD1 (6 bases). Trimming took off 3 bases at V and 6 bases at J, with 10 bases between the two ends. Germline CDR1 SGDLS, CDR2 YYNGEE. CDR3 length equals 12 residues. CDR3 amino acids: CASSAQGREQYF. For the CDR3, the DNA is TGTGCCAGCAGCGCCCAGGGGCGCGAGCAGTACTTC. The full variable domain, rest sourced from reference TRBV9 and TRBJ2-7, is DSGVTQTPKHLITATGQRVTLRCSPRSGDLSVYWYQQSLDQGLQFLIQYYNGEERAKGNILERFSAQQFPDLHSELNLSSLELGDSALYFCASSAQGREQYFGPGTRLTVT.

The genes are TRBV28 and TRBJ2-1; 16 positions match TRBD2. This CDR3 comprises 21 residues. The J segment lost 2 bases and the V segment lost 4 bases, leaving 14 bases of the junction unmatched. The germline CDR1 and CDR2 sequences are MDHEN and SYDVKM. The CDR3 loop reads CASSYPGYGTSGGATYNEQFF. The CDR3 DNA reads as TGTGCCAGCAGTTACCCCGGATATGGGACTAGCGGGGGGGCAACCTACAATGAGCAGTTCTTC.

The chain carries TRBV6-1 and TRBJ2-1; 13 nucleotides agree with TRBD2. CDR3 length equals 16 residues. Germline trimming cut 2 bases from V and 8 bases from J; bases unmatched to any gene: 6. Per germline, CDR1 MNHNS and CDR2 SASEGT. As DNA, the CDR3 is TGTGCCAGCAGTGAATTCACTAGCGGGGGGGCCGATGAGCAGTTCTTC. It translates to CASSEFTSGGADEQFF.

The V call is TRBV4-1, the J call TRBJ1-1; 7 bases map to TRBD1. CDR3 size: 17 residues. CDR1 MGHRA and CDR2 YSYEKL come from the germline V gene. Germline trimming cut 2 bases from V and 2 bases from J; bases unmatched to any gene: 11. The CDR3 is CASSQRGGAGLNTEAFF. The CDR3 DNA reads as TGCGCCAGCAGCCAAAGAGGGGGCGCGGGATTAAACACTGAAGCTTTCTTT.

The rearrangement joins TRBV11-2 to TRBJ2-3, with 10 bases matching TRBD2. The germline gives CDR1 SGHAT, CDR2 FQNNGV. The junction had 9 bases not matched to a gene; V was cut back by 6 bases and J by 3 bases. The CDR3 is made up of 16 amino acids. This CDR3 is CASSLLAGYGTDTQYF. The CDR3, as DNA: TGTGCCAGCAGTCTACTAGCGGGGTATGGAACAGATACGCAGTATTTT.